This T cell receptor (beta chain) was documented in a study of T cell responses to AZD1222 COVID-19 vaccine. Whole-study findings and limits: Rises in breadth and depth of Spike-specific TCRs came after two AZD1222 doses.

Repertoires were generated with immunoSEQ multiplex PCR, while TCRdb's copy carries only in-frame clones and drops some. The sample carries approximately 110,000 clones, roughly nine tenths recorded once. There are 18 residues in the CDR3. Per germline, CDR1 MGHRA and CDR2 YSYEKL. Trimming removed 2 bases from V and 6 bases from J, with 22 bases in between. To note about this clone: The antigen remains undetermined.

The chain has TRBV4-1 and TRBJ2-2, with a tentative D call TRBD1 (6 bases). The sequence came from an adult in good health. Sequenced material: peripheral blood, taken on day 0 of AZD1222 vaccination. The CDR3 nucleotides read TGCGCCAGCAGCCAACGAGTTGTAAACAGGGTTGAATCCGGGGAGCTGTTTTTT. Protein product: CASSQRVVNRVESGELFF.